This TCR beta chain was captured in a study of CD8 T cells in ankylosing spondylitis. Library preparation for TCR beta used quantitative 5'-RACE with molecular barcodes. TCRdb re-called the 5' RACE reads with MiXCR, one entry per CDR3 protein. The sample yields about 25,000 distinct CDR3 sequences, 2% to 3% seen once. The length of the CDR3 is 14 residues. The V and J ends lost 3 bases and 3 bases, in that order; junction bases with no gene match: 3. The V gene's germline CDR1 is SGDLS and CDR2 YYNGEE. This clonotype has at least ten counts. The sequence was collected from a female donor with ankylosing spondylitis or in good health (not recorded which). The chain recombines TRBV9 with TRBJ2-1; TRBD2 matches 7 bases. The sample was blood, either unsorted or a sorted T cell fraction (not recorded which). The CDR3 protein is CASSGDYYYNEQFF. CDR3 nucleotide sequence: TGTGCCAGCAGCGGGGACTACTACTACAATGAGCAGTTCTTC.